This T cell receptor (beta chain) was captured by sequencing in a study of tumor and adjacent non-tumor tissue in lung cancer. The study's findings and limits: Tumor tissue had significantly higher TCR diversity than normal lung. Shorter survival was associated with higher TCR diversity in tumors.

RNA was extracted from bulk tissue without any cell sorting. This non-tumor lung sample came from over 3 cm beyond the tumor edge. TCRbeta libraries were built with three rounds of nested PCR, modified from ARM-PCR. TCRdb reprocessed the multiplex PCR reads with MiXCR, giving one entry per CDR3 protein. The table includes tens of thousands of distinct CDR3 sequences, around 80% detected once. CDR1 is SNHLY and CDR2 is FYNNEI in the germline V gene. The CDR3 is 13 residues long. This clonotype was recorded a few times. Its antigen is still unknown. Sequence at one end of the junction differs from germline and may be a read error.

The V and J genes are TRBV2 and TRBJ1-1, with D maybe TRBD1 (5 bases). This clonotype was sampled from a man in his 60s with non-small cell lung cancer. The sequencing sample was made of distant non-tumor lung tissue. The CDR3 DNA follows: TGTGCCAGTAGTGATCCGGGGGGGGTTGAAGCTTTCTTT. Amino acid sequence: CASSDPGGVEAFF. The variable domain in full, completed from reference TRBV2 and TRBJ1-1, reads EPEVTQTPSHQVTQMGQEVILRCVPISNHLYFYWYRQILGQKVEFLVSFYNNEISEKSEIFDDQFSVERPDGSNFTLKIRSTKLEDSAMYFCASSDPGGVEAFFGQGTRLTVV.